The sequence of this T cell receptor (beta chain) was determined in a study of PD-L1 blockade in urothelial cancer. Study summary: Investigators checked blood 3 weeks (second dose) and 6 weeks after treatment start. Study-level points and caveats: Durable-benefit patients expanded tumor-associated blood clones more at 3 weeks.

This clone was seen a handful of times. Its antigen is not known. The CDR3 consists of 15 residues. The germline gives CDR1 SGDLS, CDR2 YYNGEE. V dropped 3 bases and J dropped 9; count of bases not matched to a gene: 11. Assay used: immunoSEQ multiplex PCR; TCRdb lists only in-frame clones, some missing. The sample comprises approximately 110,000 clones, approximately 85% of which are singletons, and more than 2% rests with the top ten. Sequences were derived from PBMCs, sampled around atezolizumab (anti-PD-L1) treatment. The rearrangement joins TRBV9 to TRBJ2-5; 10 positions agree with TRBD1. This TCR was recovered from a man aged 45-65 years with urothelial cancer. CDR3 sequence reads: CASSASGTGDLPQYF. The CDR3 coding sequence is TGTGCCAGCAGCGCATCCGGGACAGGGGATTTACCCCAGTACTTC.